Listed here are 32 T cell receptor beta chains from one sample, sequenced in a study of blood T cell repertoires in COVID-19. TCRdb's copy holds only in-frame clones and misses some; the assay was immunoSEQ multiplex PCR. In the table there are 240,000 or so clones, about nine tenths of which are singletons. Sequencing was performed on PBMCs or T cells enriched from blood (not recorded which). These receptors all come from a man aged 45-65 years who had been exposed to COVID-19.

This clone was counted a few times. The chain is built from TRBV7-9 and TRBJ2-7, with TRBD1 matching 7 bases. The CDR3 consists of 15 residues. The germline gives CDR1 SEHNR, CDR2 FQNEAQ (reference sequence). The ends lost 2 bases at V and 3 bases at J; junction bases unmatched: 7. The CDR3: CASSLRDSRFYEQYF. Written as DNA, the CDR3 is TGTGCCAGCAGCTTAAGGGACAGCCGGTTCTACGAGCAGTACTTC.

The gene calls are TRBV5-6 and TRBJ1-2; 8 bases are shared with TRBD1. CDR1 and CDR2 from the germline V gene are SGHDT and YYEEEE. Trimming at V came to 2 bases and at J to 2 bases, leaving 5 bases not matched to a gene. The CDR3 has 15 residues. Here the CDR3 reads CASSLLTGENYGYTF. The CDR3 DNA reads TGTGCCAGCAGCTTACTGACAGGGGAAAACTATGGCTACACCTTC.

This chain uses TRBV7-9 with TRBJ2-1; D ambiguous. This CDR3 region has 13 residues. Germline values: CDR1 SEHNR, CDR2 FQNEAQ (reference sequence). Trimming left V 5 bases short and J 12 bases short, with 17 bases between. CDR3 DNA: TGTGCCAGCAGCCCCATGGTTTCCGGGTTGCAGTTCTTC. This translates into CASSPMVSGLQFF.

The V and J genes are TRBV5-1 and TRBJ2-7; possible D gene TRBD1, 6 bases. V lost 0 bases and J lost 1, with 11 bases in between. This CDR3 is 15 amino acids long. The germline gives CDR1 SGHRS, CDR2 YFSETQ. The CDR3 DNA reads as TGCGCCAGCAGCTTGGTGTTGGGGGCTTCCTACGAGCAGTACTTC. This codes for CASSLVLGASYEQYF.

This rearrangement joins TRBV7-3 to TRBJ2-7; perhaps TRBD2 as D (6 bases). Trimming left V 0 bases short and J 7 bases short, with 13 bases between. The germline V gene encodes CDR1 SGHTA and CDR2 FQGTGA. The CDR3 consists of 14 residues. The CDR3 DNA sequence: TGTGCCAGCAGCTTAACTGGGGACTTGGGAGAGCAGTACTTC. Translated: CASSLTGDLGEQYF.

The chain has TRBV6-4 and TRBJ1-1; D possibly corresponds to TRBD1 (6 bases). With 6 bases removed from V and 5 bases from J, the gap between germline ends came to 16 bases. Germline V gene data show CDR1 as MRHNA and CDR2 as SNTAGT. This CDR3 has 14 residues. The CDR3 spells CASRPQGVGTEAFF. CDR3 bases: TGTGCCAGCAGACCACAGGGAGTCGGGACTGAAGCTTTCTTT.

The chain carries TRBV6-4 and TRBJ2-3, with 7 positions matching TRBD2. Germline V gene lookup returns CDR1 MRHNA and CDR2 SNTAGT. V was clipped by 0 bases and J by 0 bases; unmatched bases: 3. CDR3 size: 16 residues. CDR3 protein: CASSDSAGASTDTQYF. The DNA for the CDR3 is TGTGCCAGCAGTGACTCGGCGGGAGCTAGCACAGATACGCAGTATTTT.

The rearrangement links TRBV28 to TRBJ1-1; D ambiguous. The CDR3 runs 13 residues. Between the trimmed V and J ends, which lost 5 bases and 1 base, there was a span of 8 bases. CDR1 and CDR2 from the germline V gene are MDHEN and SYDVKM. CDR3 sequence reads: CASSPLWNTEAFF. The DNA of the CDR3 is TGTGCCAGCAGTCCACTCTGGAACACTGAAGCTTTCTTT.

This chain uses TRBV29-1 with TRBJ1-4; no clear D gene. The germline V gene has CDR1 SQVTM and CDR2 ANQGSEA. CDR3 length: 14 residues. Trimming took off 3 bases at V and 6 bases at J, with 14 bases between the two ends. In nucleotides, the CDR3 is TGCAGCGTTGAGGAGGCTCCACCCTATGAAAAACTGTTTTTT. Protein: CSVEEAPPYEKLFF.

The gene calls are TRBV9 and TRBJ1-5; 8 nucleotides line up with TRBD1. V shed 4 bases and J 3 bases; nucleotides not matched to a gene: 9. CDR3 length: 16 residues. Germline assignment: CDR1 SGDLS and CDR2 YYNGEE. The CDR3 sequence is CASSLDGQGSNQPQHF. CDR3 nucleotides: TGTGCCAGCAGCCTGGATGGACAGGGATCCAATCAGCCCCAGCATTTT.

V is TRBV28 and J is TRBJ1-4; D gene ambiguous. The CDR3 is made up of 14 amino acids. Trimming left V 8 bases short and J 10 bases short, with 20 bases between. CDR1 is MDHEN, CDR2 SYDVKM, per germline. The CDR3 protein is CASSSGTAKGKLFF. CDR3 nucleotide sequence: TGTGCCAGCTCTAGCGGCACTGCCAAAGGAAAACTGTTTTTT.

The chain recombines TRBV14 with TRBJ2-2, with a weak D call TRBD1 (6 bases). The V gene's germline CDR1 is SGHDN and CDR2 FVKESK. The CDR3 is made up of 17 amino acids. The V gene lost 0 bases and the J gene lost 0 bases, with 11 bases spanning the gap. Here the CDR3 DNA reads TGTGCCAGCAGCCAAGATCCGGGGACAACGAACACCGGGGAGCTGTTTTTT. It yields the protein CASSQDPGTTNTGELFF.

The V and J genes are TRBV9 and TRBJ1-2; TRBD1 aligns across 7 bases. CDR1 is SGDLS and CDR2 is YYNGEE in the germline V gene. This CDR3 has 13 amino acids. The V segment lost 4 bases and the J segment 5 bases; nucleotides outside the gene matches: 5. Here the CDR3 DNA reads TGTGCCAGCAGCACGGACAGGACATATGGCTACACCTTC. Its protein is CASSTDRTYGYTF.

The chain carries TRBV18 and TRBJ1-1, with no clear D. The CDR3 has 15 amino acids. Germline CDR1 KGHSH, CDR2 LQKENI. Trimming removed 0 bases at V and 1 base at J, with 9 bases between. CDR3 sequence: CASSPPGSRNTEAFF. As DNA, the CDR3 is TGTGCCAGCTCACCACCCGGATCTAGGAACACTGAAGCTTTCTTT.

J is TRBJ1-5 and V is TRBV5-1, with TRBD1 matching 8 bases. J was trimmed by 6 bases and V by 4 bases; bases with no gene match: 9. The CDR3 runs to 15 residues. Germline V gene data show CDR1 as SGHRS and CDR2 as YFSETQ. The CDR3 region has the DNA TGCGCCAGCAGCATGGGACAGGACCCGGGTCAGCCCCAGCATTTT. Translated: CASSMGQDPGQPQHF.

This clone was counted once. This chain connects TRBV5-1 to TRBJ2-1, with TRBD2 matching 14 bases. Germline V CDR1 and CDR2: SGHRS, YFSETQ. Trimming cost V 4 bases and J 9 bases; bases outside gene matches: 6. The CDR3 is 15 amino acids. CDR3: CASSTGLAGAGEQFF. The CDR3 nucleotides are TGCGCCAGCAGCACGGGACTAGCGGGAGCGGGTGAGCAGTTCTTC.

The chain carries TRBV24-1 and TRBJ2-2, with TRBD1 matching over 8 bases. Germline lookup yields CDR1 KGHDR and CDR2 SFDVKD. J was trimmed by 4 bases and V by 3 bases; bases with no gene match: 6. The CDR3 is made up of 16 amino acids. CDR3 in amino acids: CATSDNRGMGTGELFF. In DNA form, the CDR3 reads TGTGCCACCAGTGATAACAGGGGGATGGGCACCGGGGAGCTGTTTTTT.

The CDR3 nucleotides are TGTGCCAGCAGGGACAGGGGGGGAGAAAAACTGTTTTTT. Its translation is CASRDRGGEKLFF. This sequence joins TRBV6-5 and TRBJ1-4; 10 nucleotides match TRBD1. Germline CDR1 and CDR2: MNHEY and SVGAGI. This CDR3 is built from 13 residues. V shed 6 bases and J 8 bases; nucleotides not matched to a gene: 3.

This chain links TRBV30 with TRBJ1-1; 7 bases are a match to TRBD1. CDR3 length: 12 residues. J was trimmed by 10 bases and V by 3 bases; bases with no gene match: 8. CDR1 and CDR2 (germline): GTSNPN, SVGIG (reference sequence). The CDR3 DNA is TGTGCCTGGAGCCACGACAGGGTTGGAGCTTTCTTT. This encodes CAWSHDRVGAFF.

CDR3 nucleotides: TGTGCCAGCAGTTTTGCGGCTAGCACAGATACGCAGTATTTT. This sequence encodes CASSFAASTDTQYF. The chain links TRBV27 to TRBJ2-3; D gene ambiguous. Germline-derived CDR1 and CDR2 are MNHEY and SMNVEV (reference sequence). Trimming removed 3 bases from V and 0 bases from J, with 7 bases in between. This CDR3 region has 14 residues.

V and J are TRBV19 and TRBJ1-4; 8 bases are a match to TRBD1. CDR3 length equals 14 residues. Germline CDR1 LNHDA, CDR2 SQIVND (reference sequence). V was pared by 5 bases and J by 8 bases, with 7 bases of the junction left unmatched. CDR3 coding DNA: TGTGCCAGTAGTCCACAGGGGGAGGGCGAAAAACTGTTTTTT. Translating gives CASSPQGEGEKLFF. Using reference TRBV19 and TRBJ1-4 for the parts outside the CDR3, the full variable domain is DGGITQSPKYLFRKEGQNVTLSCEQNLNHDAMYWYRQDPGQGLRLIYYSQIVNDFQKGDIAEGYSVSREKKESFPLTVTSAQKNPTAFYLCASSPQGEGEKLFFGSGTQLSVL.

The chain carries TRBV18 and TRBJ2-7; 11 positions agree with TRBD2. CDR3 length equals 15 residues. The J segment lost 5 bases and the V segment lost 4 bases, leaving 7 bases of the junction unmatched. CDR1 KGHSH and CDR2 LQKENI come from the germline V gene. Here the CDR3 reads CASSLLAGGPHEQYV. The CDR3 DNA follows: TGTGCCAGCTCACTCTTAGCGGGAGGGCCCCACGAGCAGTACGTC.

The chain's CDR3 is CASRETGTNYGYTF. Here the CDR3 DNA reads TGTGCCAGCAGGGAGACCGGCACTAACTATGGCTACACCTTC. The chain links TRBV6-5 to TRBJ1-2; D unresolved. Trimming removed 6 bases at V and 0 bases at J, with 11 bases between. CDR3 length equals 14 residues. The V gene's germline CDR1 is MNHEY and CDR2 SVGAGI.

This chain uses TRBV18 with TRBJ1-2; TRBD1 matches at 7 bases. The CDR3 is 15 residues long. Germline V gene sequence: CDR1 KGHSH, CDR2 LQKENI. V shed 0 bases, J shed 6 bases, and the junction held 7 bases outside the gene matches. CDR3 DNA: TGTGCCAGCTCACCACCGATAAAGGGGGCGAATGGCTACACCTTC. Protein: CASSPPIKGANGYTF.

This chain links TRBV6-4 with TRBJ1-2, with no clear D. V lost 5 bases to trimming and J lost 2 bases, with 15 bases between them. The germline V gene encodes CDR1 MRHNA and CDR2 SNTAGT. This CDR3 is built from 15 residues. Here the CDR3 DNA reads TGTGCCAGCAGTCCGGAGGTAGGGAGGAACTATGGCTACACCTTC. Its translation is CASSPEVGRNYGYTF.

The chain recombines TRBV19 with TRBJ2-7, with TRBD1 as a possible D gene (6 bases). Trimming stripped 8 bases from V and 4 bases from J, with 15 bases between. This CDR3 region has 13 residues. Germline values: CDR1 LNHDA, CDR2 SQIVND (reference sequence). CDR3 nucleotides: TGTGCCAGTGGAGACAGGAGCTTTTACGAGCAGTACTTC. Translating it yields CASGDRSFYEQYF.

V usage is TRBV2 and J usage is TRBJ2-5, with D maybe TRBD1 (5 bases). CDR1 is SNHLY, CDR2 FYNNEI, per germline. The CDR3 sequence is 13 residues long. Trimming removed 3 bases from V and 5 bases from J, with 10 bases in between. CDR3 bases: TGTGCCAGCAGTGATAAGGGGCCGGAGACCCAGTACTTC. Translated, it gives CASSDKGPETQYF. Full variable domain (missing parts from reference TRBV2 and TRBJ2-5): EPEVTQTPSHQVTQMGQEVILRCVPISNHLYFYWYRQILGQKVEFLVSFYNNEISEKSEIFDDQFSVERPDGSNFTLKIRSTKLEDSAMYFCASSDKGPETQYFGPGTRLLVL.

This clone was counted a single time. This sequence joins TRBV28 and TRBJ2-3, with 9 bases identical to TRBD2. Germline lookup yields CDR1 MDHEN and CDR2 SYDVKM. V lost 3 bases and J lost 1; bases outside the gene matches: 5. The CDR3 is made up of 16 amino acids. CDR3 protein: CASSLISGGRTDTQYF. For the CDR3, the DNA is TGTGCCAGCAGTTTGATTAGCGGGGGACGCACAGATACGCAGTATTTT.

The rearrangement joins TRBV3-1 (or the pseudogene TRBV3-2) to TRBJ2-4; D might be TRBD2 (6 bases). This CDR3 spans 16 amino acids. Trimming left V 0 bases short and J 4 bases short, with 13 bases between. The germline V gene encodes CDR1 LGHDT and CDR2 YNNKEL (reference sequence). CDR3 bases: TGTGCCAGCAGCCAAGAGGCTAGCGTCCGAAAAAACATTCAGTACTTC. Residues: CASSQEASVRKNIQYF.

This chain uses TRBV9 with TRBJ2-1; 8 bases match TRBD2. Germline trimming cut 5 bases from V and 5 bases from J; bases unmatched to any gene: 6. Germline CDR1 SGDLS, CDR2 YYNGEE. The CDR3 sequence is 14 residues long. The CDR3: CASRAGGEDNEQFF. In DNA, the CDR3 is TGTGCCAGCAGGGCCGGGGGGGAGGACAATGAGCAGTTCTTC.

This clone has just one count. This chain connects TRBV5-1 to TRBJ2-3; no definite D call. The CDR3 runs 14 residues. Deletions cut 4 bases from V and 1 base from J, with 10 bases between. Per the germline V gene, CDR1 is SGHRS and CDR2 is YFSETQ. CDR3 DNA sequence: TGCGCCAGCAGCATTCCTCCTGGCACAGATACGCAGTATTTT. As protein: CASSIPPGTDTQYF.

Remarks on this clone: Possible read error: a much larger clone is one base away. The chain uses TRBV5-1 and TRBJ1-3; no definite D call. V was cut by 0 bases and J by 0 bases, with 4 bases left in between. Germline V gene sequence: CDR1 SGHRS, CDR2 YFSETQ. There are 14 residues in the CDR3. The CDR3 reads CASSLDTSGNTIYF. The CDR3 DNA reads TGCGCCAGCAGCTTGGACACCTCTGGAAACACCATATATTTT.